This T cell receptor (beta chain) was found in a study of blood T cell repertoires in COVID-19. Overall study: Donors in the United States, Italy and Spain gave samples during acute or convalescent COVID-19.

Sequenced by immunoSEQ multiplex PCR; TCRdb stores in-frame clones only, minus some. The sample has roughly 500,000 clones; 88% are singletons. The sequence came from a woman aged 40 to 50 who had recovered from COVID-19. The material sequenced was PBMCs or T cells enriched from blood (not recorded which).

The CDR3 coding sequence is TGTGCCAGCAGCTTGGAGGGGGTTACTGAAGCTTTCTTT. This translates into CASSLEGVTEAFF. This rearrangement joins TRBV5-4 to TRBJ1-1, with TRBD1 as a possible D gene (6 bases). V was cut by 0 bases and J by 5 bases, with 8 bases left in between. The CDR3 length is 13 residues. Germline V gives CDR1 SGHNT, CDR2 YYREEE (reference sequence).